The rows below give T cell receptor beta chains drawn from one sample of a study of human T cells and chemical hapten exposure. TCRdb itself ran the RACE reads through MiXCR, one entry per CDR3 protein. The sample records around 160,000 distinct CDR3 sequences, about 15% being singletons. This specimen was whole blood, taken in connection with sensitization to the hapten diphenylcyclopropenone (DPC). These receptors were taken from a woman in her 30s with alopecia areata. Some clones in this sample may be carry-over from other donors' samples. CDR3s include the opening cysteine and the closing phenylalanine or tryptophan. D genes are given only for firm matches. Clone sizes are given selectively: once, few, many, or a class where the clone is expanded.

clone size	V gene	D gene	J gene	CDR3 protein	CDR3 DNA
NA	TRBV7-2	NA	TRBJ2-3	CASSLDPGYTDTQYF	TGTGCCAGCAGCTTAGATCCAGGGTACACAGATACGCAGTATTTT
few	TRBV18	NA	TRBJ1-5	CASSPRGQGPNQPQHF	TGTGCCAGCTCACCACGGGGGCAGGGCCCCAATCAGCCCCAGCATTTT
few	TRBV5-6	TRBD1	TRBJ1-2	CASSFGTGGFPDGYTF	TGTGCCAGCAGCTTTGGGACAGGGGGTTTTCCGGATGGCTACACCTTC
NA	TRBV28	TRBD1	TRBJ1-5	CASSPGGLNQPQHF	TGTGCCAGCAGTCCAGGGGGTCTCAATCAGCCCCAGCATTTT
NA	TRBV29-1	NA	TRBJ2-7	CSVDRSGVGGEQYF	TGCAGCGTTGATAGGTCCGGGGTGGGTGGCGAGCAGTACTTC
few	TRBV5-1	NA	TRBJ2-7	CASSRGFGGGYEQYF	TGCGCCAGCAGCCGAGGATTCGGGGGCGGATACGAGCAGTACTTC
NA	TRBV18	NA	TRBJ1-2	CASSAGPNYGYTF	TGTGCCAGCTCAGCCGGGCCAAACTATGGCTACACCTTC
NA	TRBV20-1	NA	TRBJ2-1	CSAGASGPDEQFF	TGCAGTGCGGGGGCTAGCGGTCCCGATGAGCAGTTCTTC
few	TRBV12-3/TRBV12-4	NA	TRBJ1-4	CASSSRSFNEKLFF	TGTGCCAGCAGTTCCCGCAGCTTTAATGAAAAACTGTTTTTT
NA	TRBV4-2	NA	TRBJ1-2	CASSQEQRSSGYTF	TGTGCCAGCAGCCAGGAGCAACGGTCGAGTGGCTACACCTTC
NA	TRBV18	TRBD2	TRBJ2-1	CASSPSVAGEFEQFF	TGTGCCAGCTCACCATCGGTAGCGGGAGAATTCGAGCAGTTCTTC
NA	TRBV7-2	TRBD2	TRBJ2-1	CASSLMASGGASYNEQFF	TGTGCCAGCAGCTTAATGGCTAGCGGGGGGGCGTCCTACAATGAGCAGTTCTTC
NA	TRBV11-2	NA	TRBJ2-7	CASSHLRDLRYEQYF	TGTGCCAGCAGCCACCTCCGGGACTTACGTTACGAGCAGTACTTC
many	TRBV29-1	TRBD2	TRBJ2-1	CSVDVTSGSNEQFF	TGCAGCGTTGATGTGACTAGCGGGAGCAATGAGCAGTTCTTC
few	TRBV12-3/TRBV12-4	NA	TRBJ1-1	CATRAGAGVTEAFF	TGTGCCACCAGGGCCGGGGCCGGGGTCACTGAAGCTTTCTTT
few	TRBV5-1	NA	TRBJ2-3	CASSLPATLTDTQYF	TGCGCCAGCAGCTTGCCCGCCACTCTCACAGATACGCAGTATTTT
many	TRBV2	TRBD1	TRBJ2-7	CASGQGTSYEQYF	TGTGCCAGCGGACAGGGTACCTCCTACGAGCAGTACTTC
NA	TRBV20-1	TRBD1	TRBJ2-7	CSAPRTGSSYEQYF	TGCAGTGCTCCTCGGACAGGGAGCTCCTACGAGCAGTACTTC
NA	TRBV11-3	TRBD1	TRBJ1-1	CASSRWDRSNTEAFF	TGTGCCAGCAGCCGATGGGACAGATCGAACACTGAAGCTTTCTTT
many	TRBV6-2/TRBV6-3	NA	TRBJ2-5	CASRGVGETQYF	TGTGCCAGCAGGGGGGTCGGCGAGACCCAGTACTTC